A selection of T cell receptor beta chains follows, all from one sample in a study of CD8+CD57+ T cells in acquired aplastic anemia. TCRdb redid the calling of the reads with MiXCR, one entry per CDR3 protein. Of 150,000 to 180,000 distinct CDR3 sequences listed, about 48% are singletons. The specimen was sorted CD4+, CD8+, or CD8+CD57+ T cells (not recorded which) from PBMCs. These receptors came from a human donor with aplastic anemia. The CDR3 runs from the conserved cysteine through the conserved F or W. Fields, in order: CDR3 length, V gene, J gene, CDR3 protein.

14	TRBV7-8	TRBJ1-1	CASSLGRRQEEAFF
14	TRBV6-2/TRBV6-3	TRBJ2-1	CAISGWAVVDEQFF
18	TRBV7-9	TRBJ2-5	CASSRSGTSGGAQETQYF
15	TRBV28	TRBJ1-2	CASSYPGVANYGYTF
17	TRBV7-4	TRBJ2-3	CARGLHREDFSTDTQYF
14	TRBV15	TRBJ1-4	CATRGQPASGKLFF
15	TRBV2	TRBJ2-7	CASSEGDRRAYEQYF
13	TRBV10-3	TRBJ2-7	CATQTQGRYEQYF
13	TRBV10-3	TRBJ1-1	CAIGQGGGTEAFF
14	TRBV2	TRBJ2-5	CASSRTNSKETQYF
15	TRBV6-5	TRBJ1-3	CASSYSSDGGNTIYF
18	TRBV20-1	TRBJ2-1	CSATRTNRGVRSYNEQFF
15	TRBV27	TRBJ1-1	CASSYAGFSNTEAFF
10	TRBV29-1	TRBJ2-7	CSVASEAQYF
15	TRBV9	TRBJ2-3	CASSDRDQSTDTQYF
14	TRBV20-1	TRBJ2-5	CSARGQGRTETQYF
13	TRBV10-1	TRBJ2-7	CGIAPPCSYEQYF
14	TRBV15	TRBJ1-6	CATSRDNYNSPLHF
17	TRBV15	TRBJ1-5	CATSRLLPGQSNQPQHF
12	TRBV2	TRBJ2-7	CASRESTYEQYF
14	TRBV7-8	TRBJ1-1	CASSLAQGPTEAFF
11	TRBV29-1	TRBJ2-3	CSVERTHTQYF
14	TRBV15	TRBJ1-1	CATSRGSGDTEAFF
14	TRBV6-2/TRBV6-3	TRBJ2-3	CASSYGTGADTQYF
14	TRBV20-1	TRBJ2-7	CSANRDRASSEQYF
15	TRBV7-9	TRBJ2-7	CASSPDAGGWYEQYF
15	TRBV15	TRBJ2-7	CATSITSGGSYEQYF
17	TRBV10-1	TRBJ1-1	CASSGRRTGAMNTEAFF
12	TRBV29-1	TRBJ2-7	CSVGDNSYEQYF
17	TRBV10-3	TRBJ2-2	CAISETGQNRNTGELFF
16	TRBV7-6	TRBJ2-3	CASSLVTGRGTDTQYF
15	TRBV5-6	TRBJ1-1	CASSQGTGSNTEAFF
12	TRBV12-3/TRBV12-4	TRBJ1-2	CASTSGEKGYTF
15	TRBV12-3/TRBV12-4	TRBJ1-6	CASSVQGPLNSPLHF
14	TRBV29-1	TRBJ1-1	CSVEDQRHNTEAFF
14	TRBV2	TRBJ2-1	CASSDGSSHNEQFF
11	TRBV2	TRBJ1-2	CARGLNYGYTF
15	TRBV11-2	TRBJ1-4	CASSFRGATNEKLFF
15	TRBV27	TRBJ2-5	CASRILGQIQETQYF
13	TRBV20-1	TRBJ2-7	CSPRGDTTYEQYF
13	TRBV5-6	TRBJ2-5	CASSLMGQETQYF
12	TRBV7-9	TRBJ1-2	CASSLVGYGYTF
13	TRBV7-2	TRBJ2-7	CASRSRDSYEQYF
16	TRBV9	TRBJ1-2	CASSVDGAGRSYGYTF
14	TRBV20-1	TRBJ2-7	CSAKSRDNNYEQYF
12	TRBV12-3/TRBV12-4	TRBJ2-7	CASSFSGYEQYF
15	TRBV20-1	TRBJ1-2	CSARRDLLKSYGYTF
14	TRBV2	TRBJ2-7	CASSSGGMSYEQYF
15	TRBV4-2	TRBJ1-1	CASSQPGTGSTEAFF
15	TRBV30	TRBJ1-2	CAWRRPGQAHYGYTF
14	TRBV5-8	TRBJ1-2	CASSLVQGQGGYTF